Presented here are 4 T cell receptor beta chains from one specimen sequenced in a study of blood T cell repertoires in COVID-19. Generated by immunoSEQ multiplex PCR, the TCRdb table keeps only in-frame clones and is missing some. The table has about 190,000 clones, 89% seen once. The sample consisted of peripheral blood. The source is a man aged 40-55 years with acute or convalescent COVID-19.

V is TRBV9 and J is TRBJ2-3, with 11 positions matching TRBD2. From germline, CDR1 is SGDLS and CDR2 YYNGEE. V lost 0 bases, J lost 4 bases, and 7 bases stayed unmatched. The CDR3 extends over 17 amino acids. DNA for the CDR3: TGTGCCAGCAGCGTAGCCTCTCTAGCGGGGGGTTCAGATACGCAGTATTTT. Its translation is CASSVASLAGGSDTQYF. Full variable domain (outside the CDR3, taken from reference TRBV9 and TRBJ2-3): DSGVTQTPKHLITATGQRVTLRCSPRSGDLSVYWYQQSLDQGLQFLIQYYNGEERAKGNILERFSAQQFPDLHSELNLSSLELGDSALYFCASSVASLAGGSDTQYFGPGTRLTVL.

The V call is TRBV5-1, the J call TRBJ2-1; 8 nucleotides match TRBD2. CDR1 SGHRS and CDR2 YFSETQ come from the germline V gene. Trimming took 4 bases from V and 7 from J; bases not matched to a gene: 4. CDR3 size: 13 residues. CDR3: CASSPRGGNEQFF. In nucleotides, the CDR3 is TGCGCCAGCAGCCCCCGGGGGGGGAATGAGCAGTTCTTC.

CDR3 residues: CASSYTLGDVYNEQFF. In DNA form, the CDR3 reads TGTGCCAGCAGTTACACCCTCGGGGATGTATACAATGAGCAGTTCTTC. V and J are TRBV6-2 or TRBV6-3 and TRBJ2-1; D possibly corresponds to TRBD2 (5 bases). V lost 2 bases and J 4 bases, leaving 15 bases between the germline ends. CDR1 is MNHEY, CDR2 SVGEGT, per germline. The CDR3 spans 16 residues.

In nucleotides, the CDR3 is TGTGCCAGCTCACCTAGCGGGGGCCAAGAGACCCAGTACTTC. Its protein is CASSPSGGQETQYF. The chain uses TRBV18 and TRBJ2-5; 9 nucleotides match TRBD2. V shed 3 bases and J 1 base; nucleotides not matched to a gene: 0. The CDR3 length is 14 residues. Germline CDR1 reads KGHSH; CDR2 reads LQKENI.